The entry below gives a single T cell receptor (beta chain) sequence along with its context. The age range of participants was about 18 to 95 years, with residence in about two dozen US areas. Clinical histories supplied by participants themselves formed the basis of cohort assignment. This sample was taken from a study of blood T cell repertoires in COVID-19. Across the study: From the United States, Italy and Spain came samples of acute and convalescent COVID-19.

TCRdb keeps only in-frame clones here, not all; method: immunoSEQ multiplex PCR. The sample lists some 260,000 clones, 85% to 90% seen once, with just under 9% in the top ten. V was pared by 4 bases and J by 4 bases, with 11 bases of the junction left unmatched. Germline loops: CDR1 SGHAT, CDR2 FQNNGV. This CDR3 contains 16 residues. The sample was PBMCs or T cells enriched from blood (not recorded which). The sequence came from a man in his forties who had recovered from COVID-19. V is TRBV11-2 and J is TRBJ1-1, with 8 positions matching TRBD1. The DNA for the CDR3 is TGTGCCAGCAGCTCGGAGACAGGGGTTCGCGGCACTGAAGCTTTCTTT. It encodes CASSSETGVRGTEAFF.